This TCR beta chain was observed in a study of human T cells and chemical hapten exposure. Ten or more counts support this clonotype. During construction of the library, unique molecular identifiers were attached to individual cDNA molecules for quantitative, reproducible TCR counting. TCRdb re-derived calls from the reads in MiXCR, one entry per CDR3 protein. The profile shows around 120,000 distinct CDR3 sequences, roughly 8.5% of them singletons. It was from unfractionated whole blood that total RNA was extracted. CDR3 length equals 12 residues. V was trimmed by 4 bases and J by 5 bases, leaving 8 bases between them. The V gene's germline CDR1 is SQVTM and CDR2 ANQGSEA.

Sequencing was done on a sample of whole blood. The chain joins TRBV29-1 to TRBJ1-4; D is unresolved. The TCR was taken from a human donor in good health. Some clones in this sample may be carry-over from other donors' samples. The CDR3 sequence: CSVAGPNEKLFF. DNA for the CDR3: TGCAGCGTTGCCGGTCCCAATGAAAAACTGTTTTTT.